One sample yielded the 10 T cell receptor beta chains listed below, sequenced in a study of T cell repertoires in ileal Crohn's disease. Data came from immunoSEQ multiplex PCR; TCRdb stores just in-frame clones and leaves some out. The sample has 16,000 or so clones; around 88% are singletons. The sequencing sample was made of ileal tissue. These receptor sequences come from an adult with Crohn's disease.

The chain has TRBV5-4 and TRBJ1-2; 9 bases match TRBD1. Germline lookup yields CDR1 SGHNT and CDR2 YYREEE (reference sequence). The V segment lost 4 bases and the J segment 7 bases; nucleotides outside the gene matches: 5. CDR3 length: 13 residues. The CDR3 bases are TGTGCCAGCAGCCCCCGGGACAGGGTTGGCTACACCTTC. It is translated as CASSPRDRVGYTF.

The chain recombines TRBV5-6 with TRBJ1-2; TRBD1 is a possible D gene (6 bases). The germline CDR1 and CDR2 sequences are SGHDT and YYEEEE. Trimming stripped 6 bases from V and 4 bases from J, with 16 bases between. This CDR3 region has 14 residues. CDR3 in DNA: TGTGCCAGCATCTTAGGACAGAAATTCTATGGCTACACCTTC. Protein: CASILGQKFYGYTF. The variable domain in full, with the rest retrieved from reference TRBV5-6 and TRBJ1-2, is DAGVTQSPTHLIKTRGQQVTLRCSPKSGHDTVSWYQQALGQGPQFIFQYYEEEERQRGNFPDRFSGHQFPNYSSELNVNALLLGDSALYLCASILGQKFYGYTFGSGTRLTVV.

The chain couples TRBV19 to TRBJ2-2; 12 nucleotides align to TRBD2. The CDR3 contains 16 residues. The germline CDR1 and CDR2 sequences are LNHDA and SQIVND (reference sequence). After removal of 10 bases from V and 4 bases from J, the junction contained 10 bases not matched to a gene. CDR3 sequence: CATAGTSGYGTGELFF. The CDR3 nucleotides are TGTGCCACAGCCGGGACTAGCGGGTACGGCACCGGGGAGCTGTTTTTT.

This chain uses TRBV28 with TRBJ2-7; 8 nucleotides align to TRBD2. Per the germline V gene, CDR1 is MDHEN and CDR2 is SYDVKM. V lost 3 bases and J lost 7; bases outside the gene matches: 14. The CDR3 is 16 residues long. The CDR3 DNA follows: TGTGCCAGCAGTTTGGAAGCGGGAGTCTTTCTGTGGGAGCAGTACTTC. Translating it yields CASSLEAGVFLWEQYF.

A few counts support this clone. J is TRBJ1-3 and V is TRBV21-1; the DNA was not compared with TRBD1, the D call given in the table. TRBV21-1 is noted as a pseudogene. The CDR3 has 16 amino acids. CDR3: CASRGTGRWAGNTIYF. Here the CDR3 DNA reads TGTGCCAGCCGTGGGACAGGACGCTGGGCTGGAAACACCATATATTTT.

This clone was detected only a few times. The chain links TRBV28 to TRBJ2-1; TRBD1 aligns across 9 bases. In germline, CDR1 is MDHEN, CDR2 SYDVKM. The CDR3 runs to 14 residues. V gave up 7 bases and J gave up 5 bases; unmatched junction bases: 6. The CDR3: CASTRQGVNNEQFF. Written as DNA, the CDR3 is TGTGCCAGCACCAGACAGGGGGTCAACAATGAGCAGTTCTTC.

The chain links TRBV5-1 to TRBJ2-2, with a tentative D call TRBD2 (5 bases). Germline V gives CDR1 SGHRS, CDR2 YFSETQ. V lost 1 base, J lost 5 bases, and 6 bases lay in between. CDR3 length: 13 amino acids. DNA of the CDR3: TGCGCCAGCAGCTTGAGGGAGACCGGGGAGCTGTTTTTT. Protein sequence: CASSLRETGELFF.

The genes are TRBV4-1 and TRBJ2-7; TRBD2 matches 8 bases. V lost 0 bases to trimming and J lost 2 bases; unmatched junction nucleotides: 9. In germline, CDR1 is MGHRA, CDR2 YSYEKL. This CDR3 is built from 17 residues. The CDR3 DNA sequence: TGCGCCAGCAGCCAAGATCTGCGGGAGGATTTTCCCTACGAGCAGTACTTC. Its protein product is CASSQDLREDFPYEQYF.

This chain connects TRBV28 to TRBJ2-6; D is uncertain. Germline CDR1 and CDR2: MDHEN and SYDVKM. This CDR3 contains 16 residues. V was clipped by 6 bases and J by 0 bases, with 12 bases between them. CDR3 in amino acids: CASRAGESSGANVLTF. The CDR3 coding sequence is TGTGCCAGCAGAGCAGGCGAGTCCTCTGGGGCCAACGTCCTGACTTTC.

V is TRBV18 and J is TRBJ1-1; 8 bases are a match to TRBD1. Germline V CDR1 and CDR2: KGHSH, LQKENI. The CDR3 consists of 13 residues. The junction had 2 bases not matched to a gene; V was cut back by 0 bases and J by 8 bases. CDR3 DNA: TGTGCCAGCTCACCACCCGGGACAGGCGAAGCTTTCTTT. Encoded protein: CASSPPGTGEAFF.